Listed below are T cell receptor beta chains from one sample, sequenced in a study of CD8+ T cells in alopecia areata. Sequencing used immunoSEQ multiplex PCR; TCRdb keeps in-frame clones, though not all of them. The repertoire consists of 170,000 or so clones, with around 60% occurring once and the leading ten covering under 15%. The sample here was CD4+ T cells sorted from blood, taken at week 0. The receptors originated from a human donor with alopecia areata. CDR3s include the opening cysteine and the closing phenylalanine or tryptophan. Each record gives: CDR3 protein, CDR3 DNA, J gene, V gene, clone size, D gene. D genes are given only for firm matches. Not all rows give a size; the values are once, few, many and, for expanded clones, a class.

CDR3: CAWEPGLAYEQYF
DNA: TGTGCCTGGGAACCGGGACTAGCCTACGAGCAGTACTTC
J: TRBJ2-7
V: TRBV30
size: NA
D: TRBD2

CDR3: CASSLILADKETQYF
DNA: TGTGCCAGCAGCTTAATTCTAGCAGATAAAGAGACCCAGTACTTC
J: TRBJ2-5
V: TRBV7-9
size: NA
D: NA

CDR3: CASRQSSYEQYF
DNA: TGTGCCAGCCGACAGAGCTCCTACGAGCAGTACTTC
J: TRBJ2-7
V: TRBV2
size: NA
D: NA

CDR3: CATSLTGTGVYEQYF
DNA: TGTGCCACCAGCCTGACCGGGACAGGGGTCTACGAGCAGTACTTC
J: TRBJ2-7
V: TRBV15
size: NA
D: TRBD1

CDR3: CASSERTEGSPLHF
DNA: TGTGCCAGCAGTGAAAGGACAGAAGGATCACCCCTCCACTTT
J: TRBJ1-6
V: TRBV25-1
size: few
D: NA

CDR3: CASRVAGRTDTQYF
DNA: TGTGCCAGCAGGGTAGCGGGACGCACAGATACGCAGTATTTT
J: TRBJ2-3
V: TRBV6-6
size: few
D: TRBD2

CDR3: CASSFNQGSYEQYF
DNA: TGTGCCAGCAGCTTCAACCAGGGATCCTACGAGCAGTACTTC
J: TRBJ2-7
V: TRBV11-2
size: NA
D: NA

CDR3: CASSIGDRGHGYTF
DNA: TGTGCCAGTAGTATTGGGGACAGGGGACATGGCTACACCTTC
J: TRBJ1-2
V: TRBV19
size: NA
D: TRBD1

CDR3: CASSYQQGAHGYTF
DNA: TGCGCCAGCAGTTATCAACAGGGAGCCCATGGCTACACCTTC
J: TRBJ1-2
V: TRBV5-1
size: NA
D: NA

CDR3: CASSLGRAVQETQYF
DNA: TGTGCCAGCAGCCTCGGAAGGGCGGTCCAAGAGACCCAGTACTTC
J: TRBJ2-5
V: TRBV4-2
size: NA
D: NA

CDR3: CASSPQGSEVSPLHF
DNA: TGTGCCAGCAGCCCCCAGGGATCGGAAGTCTCACCCCTCCACTTT
J: TRBJ1-6
V: TRBV7-9
size: many
D: NA

CDR3: CSVQWGHEQYF
DNA: TGCAGCGTTCAATGGGGCCACGAGCAGTACTTC
J: TRBJ2-7
V: TRBV29-1
size: NA
D: NA

CDR3: CAWRAMASGGEQYF
DNA: TGTGCCTGGAGGGCCATGGCTAGCGGGGGTGAGCAGTACTTC
J: TRBJ2-7
V: TRBV30
size: once
D: TRBD2

CDR3: CASSLATRQGTGELFF
DNA: TGCGCCAGCAGCTTGGCCACTAGACAGGGGACCGGGGAGCTGTTTTTT
J: TRBJ2-2
V: TRBV5-1
size: NA
D: TRBD1

CDR3: CASSYGGFRGHNEQFF
DNA: TGTGCCAGCAGTTACGGGGGCTTCAGAGGGCACAATGAGCAGTTCTTC
J: TRBJ2-1
V: TRBV6-5
size: NA
D: NA

CDR3: CASAQGRNTEAFF
DNA: TGTGCCAGTGCACAGGGGCGGAACACTGAAGCTTTCTTT
J: TRBJ1-1
V: TRBV2
size: NA
D: TRBD1

CDR3: CSVEDEETQYF
DNA: TGCAGCGTCGAAGACGAGGAGACCCAGTACTTC
J: TRBJ2-5
V: TRBV29-1
size: few
D: NA

CDR3: CASSRRTGSSYEQYF
DNA: TGTGCCAGCAGCCGCCGGACAGGGAGCTCCTACGAGCAGTACTTC
J: TRBJ2-7
V: TRBV6-5
size: NA
D: TRBD1

CDR3: CATSRDTVETQYF
DNA: TGTGCCACCAGCAGAGATACGGTGGAGACCCAGTACTTC
J: TRBJ2-5
V: TRBV15
size: NA
D: NA

CDR3: CSARGRLIDTQYF
DNA: TGCAGCGCCCGAGGACGGTTGATAGATACGCAGTATTTT
J: TRBJ2-3
V: TRBV29-1
size: NA
D: NA

CDR3: CASRGEGELRFRTQYF
DNA: TGTGCCAGCAGAGGAGAGGGGGAGTTGCGTTTTCGGACCCAGTACTTC
J: TRBJ2-5
V: TRBV2
size: NA
D: NA

CDR3: CSARNGPEAFF
DNA: TGCAGCGCACGGAACGGACCTGAAGCTTTCTTT
J: TRBJ1-1
V: TRBV29-1
size: once
D: NA

CDR3: CASSEEAYEQYF
DNA: TGTGCCAGCAGTGAGGAGGCTTACGAGCAGTACTTC
J: TRBJ2-7
V: TRBV6-1
size: NA
D: NA

CDR3: CSVTRGLTYEQYF
DNA: TGCAGCGTTACGAGGGGGCTCACCTACGAGCAGTACTTC
J: TRBJ2-7
V: TRBV29-1
size: NA
D: TRBD1

CDR3: CASSAGIPSYYGYTF
DNA: TGTGCCAGCAGCGCGGGTATCCCAAGCTACTATGGCTACACCTTC
J: TRBJ1-2
V: TRBV9
size: NA
D: NA

CDR3: CASSRLTGTGVSYEQYF
DNA: TGTGCCAGCAGTCGCCTGACCGGGACAGGGGTTTCCTACGAGCAGTACTTC
J: TRBJ2-7
V: TRBV27
size: NA
D: TRBD1

CDR3: CASSSDNSPLHF
DNA: TGTGCCAGTAGTTCAGACAATTCACCCCTCCACTTT
J: TRBJ1-6
V: TRBV19
size: NA
D: NA

CDR3: CSVEEAAALGYTF
DNA: TGCAGCGTTGAAGAGGCCGCAGCGCTTGGCTACACCTTC
J: TRBJ1-2
V: TRBV29-1
size: NA
D: NA

CDR3: CATSRTGFLETQYF
DNA: TGTGCCACCAGCAGAACAGGGTTTTTGGAGACCCAGTACTTC
J: TRBJ2-5
V: TRBV15
size: NA
D: NA

CDR3: CASTGIKGNQPQHF
DNA: TGTGCCAGCACAGGGATTAAAGGCAATCAGCCCCAGCATTTT
J: TRBJ1-5
V: TRBV2
size: NA
D: NA

CDR3: CSVWRGRDTEAFF
DNA: TGCAGCGTTTGGAGGGGAAGGGACACTGAAGCTTTCTTT
J: TRBJ1-1
V: TRBV29-1
size: NA
D: NA

CDR3: CASSPAPNNGYTF
DNA: TGTGCCAGCTCTCCGGCCCCCAATAATGGCTACACCTTC
J: TRBJ1-2
V: TRBV7-3
size: few
D: NA

CDR3: CAWSGQADQPQHF
DNA: TGTGCCTGGAGTGGACAGGCTGATCAGCCCCAGCATTTT
J: TRBJ1-5
V: TRBV30
size: NA
D: NA

CDR3: CASSPTGTSYGYTF
DNA: TGCGCCAGCAGCCCAACAGGGACAAGCTATGGCTACACCTTC
J: TRBJ1-2
V: TRBV5-1
size: NA
D: NA

CDR3: CASSQDGVAQGLEAFF
DNA: TGCGCCAGCAGCCAAGATGGGGTTGCGCAAGGGCTTGAAGCTTTCTTT
J: TRBJ1-1
V: TRBV4-1
size: few
D: NA

CDR3: CASSQEGTGSYEQFF
DNA: TGCGCCAGCAGCCAAGAAGGGACGGGGTCATATGAGCAGTTCTTC
J: TRBJ2-1
V: TRBV4-1
size: few
D: NA

CDR3: CASSDPGRFYGYTF
DNA: TGTGCCAGCAGTGATCCCGGACGGTTCTATGGCTACACCTTC
J: TRBJ1-2
V: TRBV6-1
size: NA
D: NA

CDR3: CASSLGVTQYF
DNA: TGTGCCAGCAGCCTCGGCGTGACCCAGTACTTC
J: TRBJ2-5
V: TRBV7-2
size: many
D: NA

CDR3: CSVGDRRETQYF
DNA: TGCAGCGTAGGGGACAGAAGAGAGACCCAGTACTTC
J: TRBJ2-5
V: TRBV29-1
size: NA
D: TRBD1

CDR3: CASRKGHTNTGELFF
DNA: TGTGCCAGCAGAAAGGGACACACGAACACCGGGGAGCTGTTTTTT
J: TRBJ2-2
V: TRBV6-5
size: NA
D: NA

CDR3: CSVAGGRQNYEQYF
DNA: TGCAGCGTAGCGGGGGGACGGCAAAATTACGAGCAGTACTTC
J: TRBJ2-7
V: TRBV29-1
size: NA
D: TRBD2

CDR3: CASPRGGYNEQFF
DNA: TGTGCCTCCCCTCGCGGCGGATACAATGAGCAGTTCTTC
J: TRBJ2-1
V: TRBV30
size: few
D: NA

CDR3: CASSQETGNYGYTF
DNA: TGCGCCAGCAGCCAAGAAACTGGAAACTATGGCTACACCTTC
J: TRBJ1-2
V: TRBV4-1
size: NA
D: NA

CDR3: CSGVEGPANTGELFF
DNA: TGCAGCGGGGTTGAGGGACCCGCGAACACCGGGGAGCTGTTTTTT
J: TRBJ2-2
V: TRBV29-1
size: few
D: NA

CDR3: CASSQARRGEQFF
DNA: TGTGCCAGCAGCCAAGCACGAAGAGGGGAGCAGTTCTTC
J: TRBJ2-1
V: TRBV14
size: NA
D: NA

CDR3: CASSGIFGTGATGELFF
DNA: TGTGCCAGCAGCGGGATTTTCGGGACAGGGGCCACCGGGGAGCTGTTTTTT
J: TRBJ2-2
V: TRBV14
size: NA
D: TRBD1